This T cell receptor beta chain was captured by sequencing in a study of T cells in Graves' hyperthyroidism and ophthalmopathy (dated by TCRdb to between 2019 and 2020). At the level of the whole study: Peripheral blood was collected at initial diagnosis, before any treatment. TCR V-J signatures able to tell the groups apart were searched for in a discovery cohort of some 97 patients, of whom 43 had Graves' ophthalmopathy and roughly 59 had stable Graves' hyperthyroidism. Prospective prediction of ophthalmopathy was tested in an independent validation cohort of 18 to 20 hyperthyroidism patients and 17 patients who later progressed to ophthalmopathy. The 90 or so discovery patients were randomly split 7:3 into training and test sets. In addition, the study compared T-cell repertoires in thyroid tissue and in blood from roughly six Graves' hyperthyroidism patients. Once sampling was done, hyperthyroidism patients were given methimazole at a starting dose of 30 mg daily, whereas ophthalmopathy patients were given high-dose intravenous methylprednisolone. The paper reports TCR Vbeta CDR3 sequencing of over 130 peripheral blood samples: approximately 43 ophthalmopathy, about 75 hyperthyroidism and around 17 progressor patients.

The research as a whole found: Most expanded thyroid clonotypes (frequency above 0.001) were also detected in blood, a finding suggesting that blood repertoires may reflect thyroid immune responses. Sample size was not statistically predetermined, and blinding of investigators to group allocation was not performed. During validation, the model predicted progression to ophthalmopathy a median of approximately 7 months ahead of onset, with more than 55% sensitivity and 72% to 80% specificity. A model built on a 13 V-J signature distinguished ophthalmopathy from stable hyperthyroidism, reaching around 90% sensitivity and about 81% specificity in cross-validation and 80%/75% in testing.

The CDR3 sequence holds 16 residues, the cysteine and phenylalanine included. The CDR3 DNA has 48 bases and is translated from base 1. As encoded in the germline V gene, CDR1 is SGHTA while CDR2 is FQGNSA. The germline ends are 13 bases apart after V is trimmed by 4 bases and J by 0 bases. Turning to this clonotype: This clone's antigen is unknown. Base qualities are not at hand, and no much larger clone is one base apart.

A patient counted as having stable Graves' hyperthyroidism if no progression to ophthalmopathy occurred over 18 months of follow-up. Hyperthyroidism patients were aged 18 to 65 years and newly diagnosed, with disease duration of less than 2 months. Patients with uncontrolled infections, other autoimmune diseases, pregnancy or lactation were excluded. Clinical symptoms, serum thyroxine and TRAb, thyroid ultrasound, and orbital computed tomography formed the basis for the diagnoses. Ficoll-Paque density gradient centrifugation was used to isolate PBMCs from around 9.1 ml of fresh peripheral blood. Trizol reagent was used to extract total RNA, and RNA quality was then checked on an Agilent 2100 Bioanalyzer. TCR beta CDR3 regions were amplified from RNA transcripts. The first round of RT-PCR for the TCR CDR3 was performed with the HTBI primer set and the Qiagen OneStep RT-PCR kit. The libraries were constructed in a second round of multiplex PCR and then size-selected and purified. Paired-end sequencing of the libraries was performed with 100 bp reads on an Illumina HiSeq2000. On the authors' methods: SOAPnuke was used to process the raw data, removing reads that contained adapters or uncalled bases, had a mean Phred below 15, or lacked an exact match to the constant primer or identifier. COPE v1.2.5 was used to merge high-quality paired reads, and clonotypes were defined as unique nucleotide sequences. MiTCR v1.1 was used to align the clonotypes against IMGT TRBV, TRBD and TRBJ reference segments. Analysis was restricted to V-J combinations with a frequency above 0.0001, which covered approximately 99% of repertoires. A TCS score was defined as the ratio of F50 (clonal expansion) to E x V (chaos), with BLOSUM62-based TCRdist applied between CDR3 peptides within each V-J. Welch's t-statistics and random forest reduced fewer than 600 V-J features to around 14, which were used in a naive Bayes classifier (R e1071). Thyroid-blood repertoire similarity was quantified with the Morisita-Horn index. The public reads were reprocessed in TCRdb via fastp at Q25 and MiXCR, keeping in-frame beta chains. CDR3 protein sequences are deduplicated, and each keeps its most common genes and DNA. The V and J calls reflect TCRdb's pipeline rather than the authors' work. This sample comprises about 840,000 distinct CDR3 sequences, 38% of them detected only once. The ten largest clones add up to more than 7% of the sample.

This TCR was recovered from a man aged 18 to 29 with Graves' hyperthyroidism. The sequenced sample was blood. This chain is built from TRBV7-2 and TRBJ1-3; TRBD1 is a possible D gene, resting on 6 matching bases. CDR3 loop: CASSYRQESSGNTIYF. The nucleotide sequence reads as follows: TGTGCCAGCAGCTATCGACAGGAGAGCTCTGGAAACACCATATATTTT.